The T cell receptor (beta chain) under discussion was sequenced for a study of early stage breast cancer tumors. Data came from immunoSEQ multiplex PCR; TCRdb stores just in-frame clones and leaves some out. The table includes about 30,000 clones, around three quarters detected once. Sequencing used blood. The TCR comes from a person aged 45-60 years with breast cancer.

The CDR3 DNA reads as TGTGCCAGCAGCTTAGTAGTGCCCGGGGGCACCGGGGCCGGGGAGCTGTTTTTT. This encodes CASSLVVPGGTGAGELFF. V gene TRBV7-6 combines with J gene TRBJ2-2; possibly TRBD1 or TRBD2 for D (6 bases each). V lost 1 base and J 6 bases, leaving 21 bases between the germline ends. Germline loops: CDR1 SGHVS, CDR2 FNYEAQ. This CDR3 spans 18 amino acids. The whole variable domain, remainder taken from reference TRBV7-6 and TRBJ2-2, is GAGVSQSPRYKVTKRGQDVALRCDPISGHVSLYWYRQALGQGPEFLTYFNYEAQQDKSGLPNDRFSAERPEGSISTLTIQRTEQRDSAMYRCASSLVVPGGTGAGELFFGEGSRLTVL.